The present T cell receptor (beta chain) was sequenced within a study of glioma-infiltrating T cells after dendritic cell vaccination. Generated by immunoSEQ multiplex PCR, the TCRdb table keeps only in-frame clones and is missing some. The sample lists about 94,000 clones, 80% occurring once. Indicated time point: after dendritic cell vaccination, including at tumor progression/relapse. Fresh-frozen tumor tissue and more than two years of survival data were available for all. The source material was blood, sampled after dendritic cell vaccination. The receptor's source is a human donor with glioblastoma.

The CDR3 DNA is TGTGCCAGCTCACCAGGGACAGGGGGTGTGGGCGGCAATCAGCCCCAGCATTTT. Its translation is CASSPGTGGVGGNQPQHF. The gene calls are TRBV18 and TRBJ1-5, with 11 bases identical to TRBD1. This CDR3 contains 18 residues. With 2 bases clipped from V and 2 bases from J, the junction kept 8 bases outside the gene matches. The germline gives CDR1 KGHSH, CDR2 LQKENI.